At least ten counts were recorded for the clone carrying this T cell receptor (beta chain). Its cognate antigen is unknown. This sample's RNA came from whole unsorted tissue. The sample belongs to a study of tumor and adjacent non-tumor tissue in lung cancer. Study-wide results and caveats: Higher tumor TCR diversity was associated with shorter survival.

A modified ARM-PCR protocol with three rounds of nested PCR amplified TCRbeta. TCRdb reprocessed the multiplex PCR reads with MiXCR, giving one entry per CDR3 protein. The sample carries about 93,000 distinct CDR3 sequences, around 59% recorded once. Germline values: CDR1 MNHEY, CDR2 SVGAGI. With 6 bases removed from V and 2 bases from J, the gap between germline ends came to 18 bases. CDR3 length: 16 amino acids. The TCR comes from a man aged 65 to 79 with non-small cell lung cancer. V is TRBV6-5 and J is TRBJ2-3; perhaps TRBD1 as D (5 bases). Sequencing input: lung tumor tissue. The CDR3 DNA follows: TGTGCCAGCAGCCCCCGGACATCTCACTTCACAGATACGCAGTATTTT. The encoded protein is CASSPRTSHFTDTQYF.